These 31 T cell receptor beta chains came from one sample sequenced in a study of long-term antiretroviral therapy in people with HIV. Sequencing relied on immunoSEQ assay v3.0, run at survey level. Measured with immunoSEQ multiplex PCR; TCRdb has only the in-frame clones, and not every one. Of 14,000 or so clones in the sample, 70% to 85% are singletons; the top ten hold roughly 15%. Sequenced here: unsorted PBMCs, sampled 1.8 years before starting antiretroviral therapy. The source is a woman between 40 and 50 years old with HIV.

The rearrangement links TRBV4-1 to TRBJ2-7; D gene ambiguous. Looked up from germline, CDR1 is MGHRA and CDR2 is YSYEKL. Trimming left V 1 base short and J 0 bases short, with 13 bases between. The CDR3 is made up of 16 amino acids. The CDR3 is CASSQGWTGLSYEQYF. In nucleotides, the CDR3 is TGCGCCAGCAGCCAAGGATGGACGGGCCTCTCCTACGAGCAGTACTTC.

The chain recombines TRBV9 with TRBJ2-1; tentatively, D is TRBD2 (5 bases). CDR1 and CDR2 from the germline V gene are SGDLS and YYNGEE. V shed 0 bases and J shed 9 bases, with 16 bases lying between them. This CDR3 is built from 15 residues. CDR3 nucleotides: TGTGCCAGCAGCGTAGACCAAGTGGCGGGCGCTGAGCAGTTCTTC. Protein product: CASSVDQVAGAEQFF.

The rearrangement uses TRBV2 and TRBJ2-2; 10 positions match TRBD2. The CDR3 sequence is 17 residues long. After removal of 6 bases from V and 5 bases from J, the junction contained 12 bases not matched to a gene. The V gene's germline CDR1 is SNHLY and CDR2 FYNNEI. The CDR3 reads CASSDLLSGRWTGELFF. DNA for the CDR3: TGTGCCAGCAGCGACTTACTTAGCGGGAGGTGGACCGGGGAGCTGTTTTTT.

The V and J genes are TRBV29-1 and TRBJ2-5, with 10 bases that match TRBD2. V was clipped by 4 bases and J by 4 bases; unmatched bases: 12. The CDR3 runs 16 residues. The germline V gene has CDR1 SQVTM and CDR2 ANQGSEA. The CDR3 protein is CSVAGGSGRGSETQYF. The CDR3 nucleotides are TGCAGCGTTGCAGGGGGAAGCGGGAGGGGTTCAGAGACCCAGTACTTC. The full variable domain, completed using reference TRBV29-1 and TRBJ2-5, is SAVISQKPSRDICQRGTSLTIQCQVDSQVTMMFWYRQQPGQSLTLIATANQGSEATYESGFVIDKFPISRPNLTFSTLTVSNMSPEDSSIYLCSVAGGSGRGSETQYFGPGTRLLVL.

V is TRBV7-9 and J is TRBJ1-1; D gene unclear. The CDR3 is 15 residues long. V was trimmed by 1 base and J by 0 bases, leaving 9 bases between them. Germline V CDR1 and CDR2: SEHNR, FQNEAQ (reference sequence). CDR3 bases: TGTGCCAGCAGCTTAGAGTCGGGGATGAACACTGAAGCTTTCTTT. Its protein product is CASSLESGMNTEAFF.

The chain has TRBV5-4 and TRBJ2-3; 8 bases agree with TRBD1. The length of the CDR3 is 15 residues. Germline V gives CDR1 SGHNT, CDR2 YYREEE (reference sequence). V was clipped by 4 bases and J by 1 base; unmatched bases: 5. CDR3: CASSRGQGRTDTQYF. CDR3 coding DNA: TGTGCCAGCAGCAGAGGACAGGGTCGCACAGATACGCAGTATTTT.

The chain carries TRBV7-7 and TRBJ2-5; TRBD2 matches 13 bases. Germline V gives CDR1 SSHAT, CDR2 FNYEAQ (reference sequence). This CDR3 is built from 14 residues. The junction had 5 bases not matched to a gene; V was cut back by 9 bases and J by 4 bases. The CDR3 is CASSRTSGRETQYF. As DNA, the CDR3 is TGTGCCAGTTCGCGGACTAGCGGGAGAGAGACCCAGTACTTC.

The chain recombines TRBV5-1 with TRBJ2-5, with no clear D. The CDR3 has 15 residues. The V and J ends lost 0 bases and 3 bases respectively, with 12 bases between them. Germline V gene sequence: CDR1 SGHRS, CDR2 YFSETQ. In DNA form, the CDR3 reads TGCGCCAGCAGCTTGGCTGGGTCCTTAGAAGAGACCCAGTACTTC. It codes for CASSLAGSLEETQYF.

As DNA, the CDR3 is TGTGCCAGCAGCTTAGCGATAGAGATTTACCAAGAGACCCAGTACTTC. It is translated as CASSLAIEIYQETQYF. V is TRBV7-9 and J is TRBJ2-5; no reliable D call. The germline V and J ends were trimmed by 0 bases and 0 bases, with 11 bases remaining between them. CDR1 is SEHNR and CDR2 is FQNEAQ in the germline V gene (reference sequence). This CDR3 comprises 16 residues.

The chain uses TRBV27 and TRBJ1-1, with D possibly matching TRBD1 (5 bases). This CDR3 comprises 18 residues. Germline CDR1 MNHEY, CDR2 SMNVEV (reference sequence). V lost 5 bases, J lost 1 base, and 23 bases lay in between. This chain's CDR3 is CASSPTSPGDSRNTEAFF. CDR3 bases: TGTGCCAGCAGTCCAACATCCCCCGGTGACAGCCGGAACACTGAAGCTTTCTTT.

This clone came up a few times. V is TRBV19 and J is TRBJ2-7; TRBD1 aligns across 8 bases. The CDR3 covers 14 residues. Germline lookup yields CDR1 LNHDA and CDR2 SQIVND (reference sequence). J gave up 3 bases and V 2 bases, and 3 bases lay outside the gene matches. The DNA for the CDR3 is TGTGCCAGTAGTATAAAAGACAGGGGCTACGAGCAGTACTTC. As protein: CASSIKDRGYEQYF.

This chain connects TRBV6-5 to TRBJ2-1; D remains unclear. The length of the CDR3 is 14 residues. CDR1 and CDR2 from the germline V gene are MNHEY and SVGAGI. The V end lost 4 bases, the J end lost 8 bases, and 15 bases lay between the germline ends. CDR3 sequence: CASSSPEGPDEQFF. DNA of the CDR3: TGTGCCAGCAGTTCCCCCGAAGGACCCGATGAGCAGTTCTTC.

The chain employs TRBV19 and TRBJ1-4; D unclear. The CDR3 length is 15 residues. Germline CDR1 and CDR2: LNHDA and SQIVND (reference sequence). Trimming left V 8 bases short and J 3 bases short, with 16 bases between. CDR3 protein: CASSAGIGANEKLFF. The CDR3 DNA reads TGTGCCAGTTCTGCCGGCATTGGGGCTAATGAAAAACTGTTTTTT.

This clone was observed a single time. V and J are TRBV10-3 and TRBJ1-1; D uncertain. The V end lost 1 base, the J end lost 5 bases, and 11 bases lay between the germline ends. The CDR3 covers 14 residues. CDR1 and CDR2 (germline): ENHRY, SYGVKD. This chain's CDR3 is CAISELWEGTEAFF. In DNA, the CDR3 is TGTGCCATCAGTGAGTTGTGGGAGGGAACTGAAGCTTTCTTT.

The J gene is TRBJ2-6, the V gene TRBV9; D ambiguous. V lost 3 bases and J 2 bases, leaving 9 bases between the germline ends. The CDR3 totals 15 residues. Germline V gives CDR1 SGDLS, CDR2 YYNGEE. The CDR3 nucleotides are TGTGCCAGCAGCGCCGACTCGGCTGGGGCCAACGTCCTGACTTTC. Translation gives CASSADSAGANVLTF.

Only one count was recorded for this clone. This chain links TRBV2 with TRBJ2-3, with unresolved D. The CDR3 runs 13 residues. The V end lost 0 bases, the J end lost 2 bases, and 3 bases lay between the germline ends. Germline CDR1 reads SNHLY; CDR2 reads FYNNEI. The CDR3 bases are TGTGCCAGCAGTGAAGCGATCACAGATACGCAGTATTTT. Protein: CASSEAITDTQYF. Together with reference TRBV2 and TRBJ2-3, the CDR3 gives the full variable domain: EPEVTQTPSHQVTQMGQEVILRCVPISNHLYFYWYRQILGQKVEFLVSFYNNEISEKSEIFDDQFSVERPDGSNFTLKIRSTKLEDSAMYFCASSEAITDTQYFGPGTRLTVL.

The V and J genes are TRBV29-1 and TRBJ1-1; D is perhaps TRBD1 (5 bases). CDR1 is SQVTM and CDR2 is ANQGSEA in the germline V gene. V was shortened by 7 bases and J by 4 bases, with 19 bases between the two germline ends. This CDR3 contains 14 residues. CDR3 DNA: TGCAGCGCAGGAGGACACAGCGATTTCACTGAAGCTTTCTTT. This codes for CSAGGHSDFTEAFF.

This clone was counted only a few times. The DNA of the CDR3 is TGTGCCAGTAGTATTGACGGTCCAAGATTTAACTATGGCTACACCTTC. Protein: CASSIDGPRFNYGYTF. V gene TRBV19 combines with J gene TRBJ1-2; D unclear. The CDR3 length is 16 residues. Trimming left V 3 bases short and J 1 base short, with 15 bases between. Looked up from germline, CDR1 is LNHDA and CDR2 is SQIVND (reference sequence).

The chain links TRBV7-2 to TRBJ1-5; 8 bases are a match to TRBD1. The CDR3 covers 15 residues. Per germline, CDR1 SGHTA and CDR2 FQGNSA. V lost 3 bases and J lost 9; bases outside the gene matches: 10. The CDR3 DNA reads TGTGCCAGCAGCTTCGGACAGGGCGGTCCGATGCCCCAGCATTTT. This translates into CASSFGQGGPMPQHF.

V is TRBV18 and J is TRBJ2-1, with no clear D. The CDR3 consists of 13 residues. The V and J ends lost 3 bases and 6 bases respectively, with 9 bases between them. Germline loops: CDR1 KGHSH, CDR2 LQKENI. CDR3 residues: CASSPQSGNEQFF. The CDR3 bases are TGTGCCAGCTCACCGCAGTCGGGCAATGAGCAGTTCTTC.

The CDR3 nucleotides are TGTGCCAGCAGGAGCGGGGGGGACGAGCAGTACTTC. The encoded protein is CASRSGGDEQYF. The chain uses TRBV25-1 and TRBJ2-7, with 10 bases aligning to TRBD2. Germline V gene data show CDR1 as MGHDK and CDR2 as SYGVNS. V was clipped by 6 bases and J by 5 bases; unmatched bases: 1. This CDR3 is built from 12 residues.

The rearrangement uses TRBV6-5 and TRBJ2-1; possible D gene TRBD1, 6 bases. The germline V gene has CDR1 MNHEY and CDR2 SVGAGI. The V end lost 0 bases, the J end lost 6 bases, and 12 bases lay between the germline ends. This CDR3 spans 15 amino acids. The CDR3, as DNA: TGTGCCAGCAGTTACTCGGGGGCACGGAGCAATGAGCAGTTCTTC. Translated: CASSYSGARSNEQFF.

CDR3 residues: CASSSQGPVRYGYTF. The CDR3 DNA is TGCGCCAGCAGCTCCCAGGGACCCGTTCGCTATGGCTACACCTTC. The chain couples TRBV4-1 to TRBJ1-2, with a tentative D call TRBD1 (5 bases). V was clipped by 5 bases and J by 4 bases, with 17 bases between them. The V gene's germline CDR1 is MGHRA and CDR2 YSYEKL. The CDR3 is made up of 15 amino acids.

The genes are TRBV29-1 and TRBJ1-2; D gene uncertain. This CDR3 has 14 amino acids. Germline V gives CDR1 SQVTM, CDR2 ANQGSEA. The ends were cut back, 0 bases at V and 3 bases at J, with 11 bases in the middle. In nucleotides, the CDR3 is TGCAGCGTTGAAGAGCCCTGGGAGTACTATGGCTACACCTTC. This sequence encodes CSVEEPWEYYGYTF. Full variable domain (rest looked up from reference TRBV29-1 and TRBJ1-2): SAVISQKPSRDICQRGTSLTIQCQVDSQVTMMFWYRQQPGQSLTLIATANQGSEATYESGFVIDKFPISRPNLTFSTLTVSNMSPEDSSIYLCSVEEPWEYYGYTFGSGTRLTVV.

The rearrangement uses TRBV27 and TRBJ2-7; perhaps TRBD1 as D (6 bases). This CDR3 spans 15 amino acids. V lost 8 bases, J lost 2 bases, and 19 bases lay in between. Germline CDR1 is MNHEY and CDR2 is SMNVEV (reference sequence). CDR3 nucleotide sequence: TGTGCCAGCGGAGTTCCGGACAGACTACCCTACGAGCAGTACTTC. Translated, it gives CASGVPDRLPYEQYF.

The rearrangement joins TRBV6-4 to TRBJ2-2; tentatively, D is TRBD1 or TRBD2 (5 bases each). Germline V gene lookup returns CDR1 MRHNA and CDR2 SNTAGT. The CDR3 length is 14 residues. The germline V and J ends were trimmed by 6 bases and 3 bases, with 11 bases remaining between them. The CDR3 region is CASSVQEDTGELFF. For the CDR3, the DNA is TGTGCCAGCAGCGTACAGGAGGACACCGGGGAGCTGTTTTTT.

The gene calls are TRBV7-3 and TRBJ2-3; the D is unclear. Deletions cut 5 bases from V and 3 bases from J, with 15 bases between. In germline, CDR1 is SGHTA, CDR2 FQGTGA. The CDR3 extends over 15 amino acids. CDR3 protein: CASSRSLSGTDTQYF. The CDR3 coding sequence is TGTGCCAGCAGCCGATCCCTAAGTGGGACAGATACGCAGTATTTT.

This sequence joins TRBV13 and TRBJ2-7; D gene ambiguous. This CDR3 has 14 amino acids. Trimming pared 4 bases from V and 4 bases from J, leaving 14 bases between. CDR1 and CDR2 from the germline V gene are PRHDT and FYEKMQ (reference sequence). CDR3 sequence: CASSSGLAPYEQYF. CDR3 DNA sequence: TGTGCCAGCAGCTCGGGCCTTGCCCCTTACGAGCAGTACTTC.

The CDR3 DNA follows: TGCAGCGTTGATGTTGGGCCGATCTTTGAAGCTTTCTTT. As protein: CSVDVGPIFEAFF. The chain has TRBV29-1 and TRBJ1-1; D ambiguous. The germline V gene has CDR1 SQVTM and CDR2 ANQGSEA. Trimming removed 3 bases from V and 7 bases from J, with 15 bases in between. The CDR3 spans 13 residues.

The chain links TRBV25-1 to TRBJ2-1; possibly TRBD1 for D (5 bases). Trimming took off 4 bases at V and 0 bases at J, with 19 bases between the two ends. The CDR3 consists of 18 residues. Germline values: CDR1 MGHDK, CDR2 SYGVNS. Here the CDR3 DNA reads TGTGCCAGCAGTGCCCGGCAGGGTCTACACAGCTCCTACAATGAGCAGTTCTTC. Its translation: CASSARQGLHSSYNEQFF.

The DNA of the CDR3 is TGCGCCAGCAGCTTCGAGCCCTATTGGAACACCGGGGAGCTGTTTTTT. Its translation: CASSFEPYWNTGELFF. The chain has TRBV5-1 and TRBJ2-2, with D hard to call. Looked up from germline, CDR1 is SGHRS and CDR2 is YFSETQ. The CDR3 contains 16 residues. The ends were cut back, 2 bases at V and 1 base at J, with 12 bases in the middle.